These 4 T cell receptor beta chains were all obtained from the same sample, sequenced in a study of regulatory and conventional T cells in RAG deficiency. The assay was immunoSEQ multiplex PCR, and TCRdb's table has in-frame clones only and misses some. Among roughly 34,000 clones listed, around 76% were seen once. Conventional CD4+ T cells were sorted from blood as CD25-low CD127-high cells. These data also featured in a second study, about regulatory T cells. That paper states: Amplification used 52 TRBV primers and 13 TRBJ primers.

The sample taken for sequencing was CD4+ effector T cells sorted from blood. These receptors originate from a human donor in good health.

This clone was detected once. The rearrangement joins TRBV6-1 to TRBJ2-2, with D tentatively TRBD1 or TRBD2 (5 bases each). The germline V gene has CDR1 MNHNS and CDR2 SASEGT. The V end lost 2 bases, the J end lost 0 bases, and 7 bases lay between the germline ends. CDR3 length: 15 residues. As DNA, the CDR3 is TGTGCCAGCAGTGAAAGGGACCCGAACACCGGGGAGCTGTTTTTT. Protein product: CASSERDPNTGELFF.

CDR3 amino acids: CASSYSHGPGELFF. CDR3 coding DNA: TGTGCCAGCAGTTACTCCCATGGTCCCGGGGAGCTGTTTTTT. The V and J genes are TRBV6-6 and TRBJ2-2; D call uncertain. The CDR3 length is 14 residues. Between the trimmed V and J ends, which lost 0 bases and 6 bases, there was a span of 8 bases. CDR1 and CDR2 (germline): MNHNY, SVGAGI (reference sequence).

The chain couples TRBV6-5 to TRBJ1-1; no clear D. This CDR3 is 14 amino acids long. Germline V CDR1 and CDR2: MNHEY, SVGAGI. V was pared by 7 bases and J by 0 bases, with 12 bases between. The CDR3 region is CASKASGLNTEAFF. CDR3 DNA: TGTGCCAGCAAGGCCAGTGGGTTGAACACTGAAGCTTTCTTT.

The table lists this clone with a count of one. The chain recombines TRBV30 with TRBJ2-3; 8 bases match TRBD2. V shed 1 base, J shed 1 base, and the junction held 1 base outside the gene matches. The CDR3 spans 14 residues. Germline-derived CDR1 and CDR2 are GTSNPN and SVGIG (reference sequence). CDR3 residues: CAWSALAGTDTQYF. As DNA, the CDR3 is TGTGCCTGGAGTGCACTAGCGGGCACAGATACGCAGTATTTT. The whole variable domain, remainder taken from reference TRBV30 and TRBJ2-3, is SQTIHQWPATLVQPVGSPLSLECTVEGTSNPNLYWYRQAAGRGLQLLFYSVGIGQISSEVPQNLSASRPQDRQFILSSKKLLLSDSGFYLCAWSALAGTDTQYFGPGTRLTVL.